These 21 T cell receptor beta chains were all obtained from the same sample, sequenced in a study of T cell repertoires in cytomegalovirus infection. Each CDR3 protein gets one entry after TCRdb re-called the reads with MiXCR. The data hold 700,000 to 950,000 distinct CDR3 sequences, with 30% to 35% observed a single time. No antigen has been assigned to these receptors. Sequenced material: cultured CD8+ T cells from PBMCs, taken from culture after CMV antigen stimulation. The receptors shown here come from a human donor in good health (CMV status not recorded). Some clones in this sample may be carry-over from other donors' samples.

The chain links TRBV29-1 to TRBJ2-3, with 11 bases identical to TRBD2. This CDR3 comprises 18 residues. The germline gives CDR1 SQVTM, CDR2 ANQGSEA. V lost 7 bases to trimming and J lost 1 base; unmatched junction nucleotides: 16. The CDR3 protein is CSGVLAGVSLKGTDTQYF. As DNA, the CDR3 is TGCAGCGGCGTACTAGCGGGGGTGTCCTTGAAGGGCACAGATACGCAGTATTTT.

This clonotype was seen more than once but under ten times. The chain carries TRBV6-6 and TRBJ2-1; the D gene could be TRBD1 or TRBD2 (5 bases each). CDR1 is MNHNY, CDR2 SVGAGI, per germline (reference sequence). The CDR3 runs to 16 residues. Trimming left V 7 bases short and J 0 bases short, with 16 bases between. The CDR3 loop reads CASTRGVTRSYNEQFF. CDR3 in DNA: TGTGCCAGCACCCGAGGGGTTACTCGCTCCTACAATGAGCAGTTCTTC.

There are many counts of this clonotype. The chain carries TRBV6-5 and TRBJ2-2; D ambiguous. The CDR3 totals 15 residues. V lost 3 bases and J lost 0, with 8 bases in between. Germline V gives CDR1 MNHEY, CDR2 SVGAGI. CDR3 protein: CASSYVTPNTGELFF. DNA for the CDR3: TGTGCCAGCAGTTATGTCACACCGAACACCGGGGAGCTGTTTTTT.

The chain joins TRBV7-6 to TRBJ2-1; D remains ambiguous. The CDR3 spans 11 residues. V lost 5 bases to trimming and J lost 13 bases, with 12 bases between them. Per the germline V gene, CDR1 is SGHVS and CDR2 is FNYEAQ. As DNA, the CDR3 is TGTGCCAGCAGCCCTGGACCTTTCCAGTTCTTC. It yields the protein CASSPGPFQFF.

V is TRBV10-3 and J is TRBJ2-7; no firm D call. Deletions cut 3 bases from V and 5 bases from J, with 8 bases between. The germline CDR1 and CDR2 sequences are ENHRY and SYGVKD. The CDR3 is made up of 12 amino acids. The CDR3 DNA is TGTGCCATCAGTGATGGTGGGGACGAGCAGTACGTC. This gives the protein CAISDGGDEQYV.

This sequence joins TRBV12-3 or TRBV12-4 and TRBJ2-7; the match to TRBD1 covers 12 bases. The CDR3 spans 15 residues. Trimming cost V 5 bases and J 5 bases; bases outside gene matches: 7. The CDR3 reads CASSATGTGGNEQYF. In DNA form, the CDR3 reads TGTGCCAGCAGTGCGACCGGGACAGGGGGCAACGAGCAGTACTTC.

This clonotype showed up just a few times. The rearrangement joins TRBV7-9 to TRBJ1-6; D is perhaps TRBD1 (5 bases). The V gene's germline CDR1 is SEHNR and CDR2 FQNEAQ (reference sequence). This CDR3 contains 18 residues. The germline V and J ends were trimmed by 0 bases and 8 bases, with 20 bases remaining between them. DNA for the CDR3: TGTGCCAGCAGCTTAGCCCACAACGACAGAGTAAAACATTCACCCCTCCACTTT. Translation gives CASSLAHNDRVKHSPLHF. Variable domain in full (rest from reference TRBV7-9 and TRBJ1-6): DTGVSQNPRHKITKRGQNVTFRCDPISEHNRLYWYRQTLGQGPEFLTYFQNEAQLEKSRLLSDRFSAERPKGSFSTLEIQRTEQGDSAMYLCASSLAHNDRVKHSPLHFGNGTRLTVT.

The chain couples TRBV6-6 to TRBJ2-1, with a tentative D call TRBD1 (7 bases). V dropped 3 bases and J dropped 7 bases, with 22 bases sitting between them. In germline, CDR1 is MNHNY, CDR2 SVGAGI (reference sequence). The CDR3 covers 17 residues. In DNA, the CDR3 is TGTGCCAGCAGTTATTATCGGGGAGGCACAGGGGTAAATGAGCAGTTCTTC. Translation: CASSYYRGGTGVNEQFF.

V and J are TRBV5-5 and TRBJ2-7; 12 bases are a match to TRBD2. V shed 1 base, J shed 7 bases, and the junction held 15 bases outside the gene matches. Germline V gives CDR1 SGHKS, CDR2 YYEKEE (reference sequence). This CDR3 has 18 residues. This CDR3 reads CASSLHASGGAPSFEQYF. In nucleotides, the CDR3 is TGTGCCAGCAGCTTGCACGCTAGCGGGGGGGCCCCTAGTTTTGAGCAGTACTTC.

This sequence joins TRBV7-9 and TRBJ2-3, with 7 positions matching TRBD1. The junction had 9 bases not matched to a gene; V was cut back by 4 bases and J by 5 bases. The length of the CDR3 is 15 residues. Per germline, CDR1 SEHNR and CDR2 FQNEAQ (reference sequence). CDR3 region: CASSSPDRDLDTQYF. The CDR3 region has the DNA TGTGCCAGCAGCTCACCCGACAGGGATCTAGATACGCAGTATTTT.

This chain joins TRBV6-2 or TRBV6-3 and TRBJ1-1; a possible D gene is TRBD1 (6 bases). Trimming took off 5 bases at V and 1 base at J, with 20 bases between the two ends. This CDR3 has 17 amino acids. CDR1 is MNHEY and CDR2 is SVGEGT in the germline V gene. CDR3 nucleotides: TGTGCCAGCAGTAAAGGGGGATGGACAGTCGAGAACACTGAAGCTTTCTTT. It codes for CASSKGGWTVENTEAFF.

DNA for the CDR3: TGTGCCATTAAGTTAGTGAATGGCTACACCTTC. The encoded protein is CAIKLVNGYTF. The chain carries TRBV19 and TRBJ1-2, with no clear D. Germline V lookup: CDR1 LNHDA, CDR2 SQIVND (reference sequence). This CDR3 is 11 amino acids long. Trimming removed 10 bases at V and 6 bases at J, with 12 bases between.

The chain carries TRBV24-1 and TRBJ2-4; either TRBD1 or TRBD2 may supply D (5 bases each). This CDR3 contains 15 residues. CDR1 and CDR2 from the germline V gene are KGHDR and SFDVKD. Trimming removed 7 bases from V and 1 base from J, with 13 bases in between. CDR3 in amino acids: CATSTPEGAKNIQYF. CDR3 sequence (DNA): TGTGCCACCAGCACACCTGAGGGGGCCAAAAACATTCAGTACTTC.

The CDR3: CASSPRVEGTYEQYF. Written as DNA, the CDR3 is TGCGCCAGCAGCCCCCGAGTTGAGGGTACCTACGAGCAGTACTTC. The V and J genes are TRBV4-1 and TRBJ2-7, with TRBD2 as a possible D gene (5 bases). V lost 4 bases to trimming and J lost 2 bases, with 15 bases between them. The CDR3 has 15 residues. The V gene's germline CDR1 is MGHRA and CDR2 YSYEKL.

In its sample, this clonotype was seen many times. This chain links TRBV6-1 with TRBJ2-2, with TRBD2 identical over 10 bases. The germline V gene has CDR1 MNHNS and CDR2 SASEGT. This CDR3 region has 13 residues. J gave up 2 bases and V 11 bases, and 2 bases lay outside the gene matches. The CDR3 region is CALAGENTGELFF. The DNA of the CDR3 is TGTGCCCTAGCGGGGGAAAACACCGGGGAGCTGTTTTTT.

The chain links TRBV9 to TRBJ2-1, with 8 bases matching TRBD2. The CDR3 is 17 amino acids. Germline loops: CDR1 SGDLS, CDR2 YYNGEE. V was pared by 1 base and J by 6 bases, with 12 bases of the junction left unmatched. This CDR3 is CASSVQERGGAINEQFF. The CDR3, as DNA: TGTGCCAGCAGCGTACAGGAACGGGGGGGGGCCATCAATGAGCAGTTCTTC.

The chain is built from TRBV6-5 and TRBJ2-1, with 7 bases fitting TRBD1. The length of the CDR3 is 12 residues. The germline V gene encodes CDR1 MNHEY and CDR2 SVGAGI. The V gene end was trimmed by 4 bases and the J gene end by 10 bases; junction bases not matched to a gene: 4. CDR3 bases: TGTGCCAGCAGTTCGACAGGGCTGGAGCAGTTCTTC. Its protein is CASSSTGLEQFF.

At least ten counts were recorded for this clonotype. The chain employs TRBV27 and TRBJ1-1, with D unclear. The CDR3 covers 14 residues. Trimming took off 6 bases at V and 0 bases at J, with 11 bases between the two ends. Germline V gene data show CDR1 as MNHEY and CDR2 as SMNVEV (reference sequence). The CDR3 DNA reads TGTGCCAGCAGCTTCGGGGTCATGAACACTGAAGCTTTCTTT. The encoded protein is CASSFGVMNTEAFF.

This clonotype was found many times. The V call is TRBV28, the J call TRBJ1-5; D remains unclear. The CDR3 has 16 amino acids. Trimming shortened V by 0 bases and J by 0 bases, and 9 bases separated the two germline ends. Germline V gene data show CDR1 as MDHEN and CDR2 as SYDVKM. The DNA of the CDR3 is TGTGCCAGCAGTTTATGGGCAGACAATAGCAATCAGCCCCAGCATTTT. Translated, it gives CASSLWADNSNQPQHF.

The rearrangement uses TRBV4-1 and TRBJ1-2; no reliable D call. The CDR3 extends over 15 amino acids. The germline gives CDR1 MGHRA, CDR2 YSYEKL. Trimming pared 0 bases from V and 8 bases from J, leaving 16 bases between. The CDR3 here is CASSQDLIRLWGYTF. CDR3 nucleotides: TGCGCCAGCAGCCAAGATCTCATCAGACTATGGGGCTACACCTTC.

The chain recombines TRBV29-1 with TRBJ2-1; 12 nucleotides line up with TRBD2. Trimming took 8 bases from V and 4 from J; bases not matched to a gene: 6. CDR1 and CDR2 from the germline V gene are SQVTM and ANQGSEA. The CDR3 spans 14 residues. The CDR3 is CSLPGLAGYNEQFF. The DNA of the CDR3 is TGCAGCCTACCGGGACTAGCGGGTTACAATGAGCAGTTCTTC.